One sample yielded the 4 T cell receptor beta chains listed below, sequenced in a study of shared clonotypes between healthy human individuals. Generated by immunoSEQ multiplex PCR, the TCRdb table keeps only in-frame clones and is missing some. This table has roughly 2,300,000 clones, about 90% appearing once. Sequencing input: naive CD4+ T cells from PBMCs. Regarding subset: CD45RA+ positively selected. The receptors derive from a man aged 18 to 29 in good health. Some clones in this sample may be carry-over from other donors' samples.

Only one count was recorded for this clone. This chain connects TRBV7-2 to TRBJ2-3; D might be TRBD1 (5 bases). V was trimmed by 5 bases and J by 5 bases, leaving 11 bases between them. The CDR3 is made up of 13 amino acids. Germline V gene data show CDR1 as SGHTA and CDR2 as FQGNSA. CDR3 in amino acids: CASSPQGRDTQYF. The CDR3 nucleotides read TGTGCCAGCAGCCCCCAGGGAAGAGATACGCAGTATTTT.

The chain links TRBV2 to TRBJ2-5, with 8 bases lining up with TRBD2. J lost 4 bases, V lost 6 bases, and 7 bases had no gene match. Germline-derived CDR1 and CDR2 are SNHLY and FYNNEI. The length of the CDR3 is 14 residues. CDR3: CASSLDGGGETQYF. DNA of the CDR3: TGTGCCAGCAGCCTAGACGGGGGGGGAGAGACCCAGTACTTC.

The rearrangement links TRBV6-1 to TRBJ2-7; no clear D. Trimming left V 7 bases short and J 2 bases short, with 15 bases between. CDR3 length: 14 residues. The germline CDR1 and CDR2 sequences are MNHNS and SASEGT. CDR3: CASTQGIVPYEQYF. In DNA form, the CDR3 reads TGTGCCAGCACCCAAGGGATAGTTCCCTACGAGCAGTACTTC.

The V and J genes are TRBV7-2 and TRBJ2-1; the D gene is possibly TRBD1 (5 bases). CDR3 size: 15 residues. The ends were cut back, 5 bases at V and 10 bases at J, with 21 bases in the middle. The germline V gene encodes CDR1 SGHTA and CDR2 FQGNSA. As DNA, the CDR3 is TGTGCCAGCAGCATCGCGGCAGGGCCCCGGTGGGAGCAGTTCTTC. This encodes CASSIAAGPRWEQFF.